This TCR beta chain came from a study of CD4 and CD8 cells across lung adenocarcinoma regions. Localized lung adenocarcinoma, a non-small cell lung cancer, affected the donors. The CDR3 is 10 amino acids. The germline V gene has CDR1 SGHVS and CDR2 FQNEAQ. TCRdb ran MiXCR on the PCR reads and lists one entry per CDR3 protein. The profile shows fewer than 10,000 distinct CDR3 sequences, about 59% of them singletons. On this clonotype itself: One end of the junction is discordant with germline, which a read error may explain.

The material sequenced was CD8+ T cells from the center of a lung tumor. This clonotype was sampled from a female donor with lung adenocarcinoma. The CD4 and CD8 labels of this study may be unreliable. The chain combines TRBV7-8 with TRBJ2-3; D gene unclear. The CDR3: CASTLVTQYF. CDR3 DNA sequence: TGTGCCAGCACCTTAGTTACGCAGTATTTC.